The subject of this entry is one T cell receptor (beta chain). This specimen belongs to a study of blood T cell repertoires in COVID-19. Study as a whole: COVID-19 samples, acute and convalescent, were from the United States, Italy and Spain.

The V and J ends lost 4 bases and 0 bases, in that order; junction bases with no gene match: 7. Germline V CDR1 and CDR2: KGHSH, LQKENI. The CDR3 consists of 16 residues. Clones were sequenced by immunoSEQ multiplex PCR, and TCRdb holds only the in-frame ones, with some missing. The sample contains 350,000 to 450,000 clones, less than 85% of which appear only once. This sequence was found in a woman in her late teens or twenties with acute or convalescent COVID-19. Specimen: peripheral blood. V is TRBV18 and J is TRBJ1-1; TRBD1 aligns across 8 bases. The CDR3 sequence: CASSLQGAMMNTEAFF. CDR3 nucleotides: TGTGCCAGCTCACTTCAGGGGGCTATGATGAACACTGAAGCTTTCTTT.